The 13 T cell receptor beta chains in this list originate from one sample, sequenced in a study of blood T cells in healthy people across ages. Using a J-beta primer mix together with a sample-barcoded 5' primer, a second PCR was run for about 6 to 12 cycles. TCRdb fed the 5' RACE reads into MiXCR, producing one record per CDR3 protein. The sample has over 550,000 distinct CDR3 sequences; about 30% are singletons. Material for sequencing was blood. These receptors were taken from a woman of 80 years or more in good health.

Ten or more counts support this clonotype. The V and J genes are TRBV6-1 and TRBJ1-5, with D unresolved. V lost 0 bases, J lost 2 bases, and 8 bases lay in between. The germline V gene has CDR1 MNHNS and CDR2 SASEGT. CDR3 length: 15 residues. The CDR3 here is CASSEAGFRNQPQHF. The DNA of the CDR3 is TGTGCCAGCAGTGAAGCAGGATTTCGCAATCAGCCCCAGCATTTT.

J is TRBJ2-3 and V is TRBV5-1; TRBD1 is a possible D gene (5 bases). Germline V gene sequence: CDR1 SGHRS, CDR2 YFSETQ. The CDR3 totals 15 residues. V lost 5 bases to trimming and J lost 2 bases, with 15 bases between them. The CDR3 sequence: CASSKPDRVTDTQYF. DNA of the CDR3: TGCGCCAGCAGTAAACCAGACAGAGTCACAGATACGCAGTATTTT.

Comments on this clonotype: At one boundary the junction diverges from the germline segment, which might be a read error. The J gene is TRBJ1-4, the V gene TRBV6-6, with 9 bases identical to TRBD1. The CDR3 has 15 residues. In germline, CDR1 is MNHNY, CDR2 SVGAGI (reference sequence). The CDR3 coding sequence is TGTGCCGGCAGTTACCGGGACAGGGAGTCCGGAAAACTGTTTTTT. This gives the protein CAGSYRDRESGKLFF.

As for this clonotype: This could be a read error, since a much larger clone is one nucleotide away. J is TRBJ2-1 and V is TRBV6-1; 8 bases match TRBD2. Trimming removed 4 bases from V and 6 bases from J; junction bases left unmatched: 20. Germline V gene lookup returns CDR1 MNHNS and CDR2 SASEGT. The CDR3 loop spans 19 amino acids. The CDR3 is CASSALAGSGAGDLNEQFF. The CDR3 nucleotides are TGTGCCAGCAGTGCCCTAGCAGGATCCGGAGCGGGGGATCTCAATGAGCAGTTCTTC.

This clonotype has ten or more counts. This rearrangement joins TRBV6-1 to TRBJ2-7; 7 bases align to TRBD1. The J segment lost 4 bases and the V segment lost 5 bases, leaving 8 bases of the junction unmatched. The length of the CDR3 is 14 residues. The germline gives CDR1 MNHNS, CDR2 SASEGT. The chain's CDR3 is CASSPVRGLYEQYF. CDR3 bases: TGTGCCAGCAGTCCAGTTAGGGGGCTATACGAGCAGTACTTC.

The V and J genes are TRBV19 and TRBJ2-7; a possible D gene is TRBD1 (6 bases). The DNA matches TRBJ2-5 better at its end, which makes the J call doubtful. The CDR3 is 14 amino acids. CDR1 LNHDA and CDR2 SQIVND come from the germline V gene (reference sequence). The CDR3 reads CAGWDISAPETQYF. The CDR3, as DNA: TGTGCCGGTTGGGACATTTCAGCTCCGGAGACCCAGTACTTC.

The V gene is TRBV28, the J gene TRBJ1-1; D is uncertain. The germline V gene encodes CDR1 MDHEN and CDR2 SYDVKM. The CDR3 sequence is 13 residues long. V lost 8 bases to trimming and J lost 4 bases, with 14 bases between them. This CDR3 is CASHFGRFTEAFF. DNA of the CDR3: TGTGCCAGCCATTTCGGGCGTTTCACTGAAGCTTTCTTT.

This chain connects TRBV20-1 to TRBJ2-4, with 7 nucleotides matching TRBD2. Germline assignment: CDR1 DFQATT and CDR2 SNEGSKA (reference sequence). The CDR3 has 16 amino acids. V lost 6 bases, J lost 0 bases, and 11 bases stayed unmatched. The CDR3 loop reads CSARPLAVLAKNIQYF. CDR3 bases: TGCAGTGCGCGGCCCCTAGCGGTTCTAGCCAAAAACATTCAGTACTTC.

Concerning this clonotype: One base away lies a much larger clone, so this may be a sequencing read error. The J gene is TRBJ2-3, the V gene TRBV12-3 or TRBV12-4; TRBD2 is a possible D gene (5 bases). The V end was cut by 9 bases, the J end by 1 base, with 14 bases between. The length of the CDR3 is 14 residues. The CDR3 sequence: CASTYSVGTDTQYF. CDR3 sequence (DNA): TGTGCCAGTACTTATAGCGTGGGCACAGATACGCAGTATTTT.

As for this clonotype: A read error may be the cause here, since a much bigger clone is one base away. This chain uses TRBV6-2 or TRBV6-3 with TRBJ2-7, with TRBD1 identical over 9 bases. Per the germline V gene, CDR1 is MNHEY and CDR2 is SVGEGT. The CDR3 is 17 amino acids. The CDR3 DNA follows: TGTGCCGGCAGTTACTCGAGAGTCGGGACAGGGCCACGGGAGCAGTACTTC. As protein: CAGSYSRVGTGPREQYF.

This clonotype was seen at least ten times. The CDR3 reads CASSEDRRDGYTF. The CDR3 DNA sequence: TGTGCCAGCAGCGAGGACAGGCGGGATGGCTACACCTTC. The chain employs TRBV6-6 and TRBJ1-2, with 7 bases that match TRBD1. V trimming: 6 bases; J trimming: 6 bases; junction bases outside the gene matches: 7. Germline CDR1 reads MNHNY; CDR2 reads SVGAGI (reference sequence). The CDR3 runs to 13 residues.

V is TRBV7-2 and J is TRBJ2-1, with TRBD2 matching 9 bases. This CDR3 is built from 12 residues. V trimming: 3 bases; J trimming: 9 bases; junction bases outside the gene matches: 0. Germline-derived CDR1 and CDR2 are SGHTA and FQGNSA. DNA for the CDR3: TGTGCCAGCAGCTTGCGGGAGGGTGAGCAGTTCTTC. It codes for CASSLREGEQFF.

V is TRBV2 and J is TRBJ1-5; 7 bases fit TRBD1. Germline V gives CDR1 SNHLY, CDR2 FYNNEI. Germline trimming cut 3 bases from V and 7 bases from J; bases unmatched to any gene: 6. This CDR3 spans 14 amino acids. The DNA for the CDR3 is TGTGCCAGCAGTGATTTACAGGGGCTCCAGCCCCAGCATTTT. Its protein is CASSDLQGLQPQHF.